A single sample gave rise to the 22 T cell receptor beta chains below, sequenced in a study of blood T cell repertoires in COVID-19. Only in-frame clones appear in the TCRdb table, and some are missing; sequencing was by immunoSEQ multiplex PCR. Among approximately 90,000 clones listed, over 75% were seen once. Sequenced sample: peripheral blood. These receptors were obtained from a man between 60 and 75 years old with acute or convalescent COVID-19.

The chain carries TRBV7-2 and TRBJ2-3; 7 bases line up with TRBD2. V shed 5 bases, J shed 1 base, and the junction held 6 bases outside the gene matches. The CDR3 spans 15 residues. CDR1 SGHTA and CDR2 FQGNSA come from the germline V gene. DNA of the CDR3: TGTGCCAGCAGCCTTAGCAGCGGGGGCACAGATACGCAGTATTTT. Translating gives CASSLSSGGTDTQYF.

The CDR3 nucleotides read TGTGCCAGTAGAAATCCGGCCGCCAGTGGAGAGACTGAAGCTTTCTTT. It codes for CASRNPAASGETEAFF. V usage is TRBV19 and J usage is TRBJ1-1, with unresolved D. The V gene lost 6 bases and the J gene lost 5 bases, with 22 bases spanning the gap. The CDR3 consists of 16 residues. CDR1 and CDR2 from the germline V gene are LNHDA and SQIVND (reference sequence).

The chain is built from TRBV5-1 and TRBJ1-4; no clear D. The V gene lost 1 base and the J gene lost 4 bases, with 8 bases spanning the gap. Germline CDR1 is SGHRS and CDR2 is YFSETQ. This CDR3 is built from 14 residues. The CDR3 DNA reads TGCGCCAGCAGCTTGAACAGCCTTAATGAAAAACTGTTTTTT. It codes for CASSLNSLNEKLFF.

The sample holds a few counts of this clone. V usage is TRBV30 and J usage is TRBJ2-3; 8 positions agree with TRBD2. This CDR3 comprises 15 residues. The germline V gene has CDR1 GTSNPN and CDR2 SVGIG (reference sequence). Trimming cost V 0 bases and J 2 bases; bases outside gene matches: 4. CDR3 sequence: CAWSVVAGLTDTQYF. The CDR3 DNA reads as TGTGCCTGGAGTGTGGTAGCGGGGCTCACAGATACGCAGTATTTT.

The V call is TRBV4-1, the J call TRBJ1-2; D remains unclear. In germline, CDR1 is MGHRA, CDR2 YSYEKL. This CDR3 has 15 residues. Deletions cut 5 bases from V and 4 bases from J, with 17 bases between. CDR3 sequence: CASSSPSAGLYGYTF. The CDR3 coding sequence is TGCGCCAGCAGCTCCCCCTCGGCGGGCCTCTATGGCTACACCTTC.

The chain combines TRBV5-4 with TRBJ1-2, with TRBD1 as a possible D gene (6 bases). Germline CDR1 and CDR2: SGHNT and YYREEE (reference sequence). The CDR3 has 14 residues. V lost 1 base, J lost 1 base, and 8 bases lay in between. The CDR3 bases are TGTGCCAGCAGCTTGACAGGGATTAACTATGGCTACACCTTC. This translates into CASSLTGINYGYTF. The variable domain in full, with the rest retrieved from reference TRBV5-4 and TRBJ1-2, is ETGVTQSPTHLIKTRGQQVTLRCSSQSGHNTVSWYQQALGQGPQFIFQYYREEENGRGNFPPRFSGLQFPNYSSELNVNALELDDSALYLCASSLTGINYGYTFGSGTRLTVV.

This chain uses TRBV6-5 with TRBJ1-2; D may be TRBD1 (5 bases). The CDR3 covers 13 residues. The V and J ends lost 7 bases and 7 bases respectively, with 16 bases between them. Looked up from germline, CDR1 is MNHEY and CDR2 is SVGAGI. CDR3 sequence reads: CASTPGRARGYTF. The CDR3 region has the DNA TGTGCCAGCACCCCCGGCAGGGCTCGTGGCTACACCTTC.

The chain links TRBV5-4 to TRBJ2-3; D is unresolved. Per the germline V gene, CDR1 is SGHNT and CDR2 is YYREEE (reference sequence). V dropped 3 bases and J dropped 0 bases, with 11 bases sitting between them. The CDR3 contains 15 residues. CDR3 DNA sequence: TGTGCCAGCAGCTCAGGAAGACCTAGCACAGATACGCAGTATTTT. Translated, it gives CASSSGRPSTDTQYF.

V and J are TRBV30 and TRBJ1-2, with 9 bases lining up with TRBD1. V trimming: 1 base; J trimming: 11 bases; junction bases outside the gene matches: 20. The CDR3 is 17 residues long. CDR1 is GTSNPN and CDR2 is SVGIG in the germline V gene (reference sequence). CDR3 protein: CAWSGRPGTGTIWSYTF. The CDR3, as DNA: TGTGCCTGGAGTGGCCGTCCCGGGACAGGGACTATTTGGTCTTACACCTTC.

J is TRBJ2-7 and V is TRBV30; D call uncertain. Germline V CDR1 and CDR2: GTSNPN, SVGIG (reference sequence). The CDR3 spans 13 residues. Between the trimmed V and J ends, which lost 2 bases and 0 bases, there was a span of 8 bases. The CDR3, as DNA: TGTGCCTGGAGTCGCGTACTCTCCTACGAGCAGTACTTC. The encoded protein is CAWSRVLSYEQYF.

This rearrangement joins TRBV9 to TRBJ2-7; the match to TRBD1 covers 10 bases. V shed 2 bases and J 5 bases; nucleotides not matched to a gene: 10. This CDR3 is 16 amino acids long. Germline V CDR1 and CDR2: SGDLS, YYNGEE. The CDR3 coding sequence is TGTGCCAGCAGCGTCCTGACAGGGGGCGGCCTAGACGAGCAGTACTTC. Translating it yields CASSVLTGGGLDEQYF. Together with reference TRBV9 and TRBJ2-7, the CDR3 gives the full variable domain: DSGVTQTPKHLITATGQRVTLRCSPRSGDLSVYWYQQSLDQGLQFLIQYYNGEERAKGNILERFSAQQFPDLHSELNLSSLELGDSALYFCASSVLTGGGLDEQYFGPGTRLTVT.

This sequence joins TRBV6-4 and TRBJ2-1; TRBD2 matches 12 bases. CDR1 is MRHNA, CDR2 SNTAGT, per germline. This CDR3 spans 16 amino acids. The junction had 10 bases not matched to a gene; V was cut back by 6 bases and J by 7 bases. The CDR3 here is CASSLTLAGGRNEQFF. CDR3 coding DNA: TGTGCCAGCAGCCTGACTCTAGCGGGGGGGCGAAATGAGCAGTTCTTC.

This chain uses TRBV19 with TRBJ1-5; D unclear. From germline, CDR1 is LNHDA and CDR2 SQIVND (reference sequence). CDR3 length: 14 residues. V gave up 3 bases and J gave up 3 bases, with 9 bases separating them. Here the CDR3 reads CASSIAGDNQPQHF. The CDR3 DNA follows: TGTGCCAGTAGTATCGCCGGAGACAATCAGCCCCAGCATTTT.

The chain uses TRBV4-1 and TRBJ2-2, with TRBD2 as a possible D gene (6 bases). The CDR3 has 18 residues. Per the germline V gene, CDR1 is MGHRA and CDR2 is YSYEKL. V lost 0 bases and J lost 5, with 19 bases in between. The DNA of the CDR3 is TGCGCCAGCAGCCAAGAATCAAGGGTTGGGGCGGGAACCGGGGAGCTGTTTTTT. Protein sequence: CASSQESRVGAGTGELFF.

Here the CDR3 DNA reads TGTGCCTCACAACAGGGGAGAACTAATGAAAAACTGTTTTTT. This encodes CASQQGRTNEKLFF. V usage is TRBV10-3 and J usage is TRBJ1-4; 7 bases map to TRBD1. The CDR3 extends over 14 amino acids. J gave up 1 base and V 11 bases, and 7 bases lay outside the gene matches. Per germline, CDR1 ENHRY and CDR2 SYGVKD.

The chain employs TRBV9 and TRBJ1-6; D is undetermined. The germline V gene encodes CDR1 SGDLS and CDR2 YYNGEE. V lost 0 bases and J lost 9, with 13 bases in between. The CDR3 consists of 15 residues. The CDR3 DNA reads TGTGCCAGCAGCGTAGGGAGTACCCTTGGTTCACCCCTCCACTTT. This codes for CASSVGSTLGSPLHF.

The chain combines TRBV27 with TRBJ1-1, with a possible D match to TRBD1 (6 bases). The ends were cut back, 9 bases at V and 5 bases at J, with 13 bases in the middle. The length of the CDR3 is 12 residues. Germline CDR1 and CDR2: MNHEY and SMNVEV (reference sequence). The CDR3 region has the DNA TGTGCCAGTTACAGGGTGCGGACTGAAGCTTTCTTT. The encoded protein is CASYRVRTEAFF.

This rearrangement joins TRBV7-2 to TRBJ1-3; D perhaps matches TRBD1 (6 bases). V lost 4 bases to trimming and J lost 4 bases, with 11 bases between them. Germline CDR1 and CDR2: SGHTA and FQGNSA. The CDR3 consists of 14 residues. In DNA form, the CDR3 reads TGTGCCAGCAGCTCTCAGGGGACCGGAAACACCATATATTTT. Protein product: CASSSQGTGNTIYF. The full variable domain, rest sourced from reference TRBV7-2 and TRBJ1-3, is GAGVSQSPSNKVTEKGKDVELRCDPISGHTALYWYRQSLGQGLEFLIYFQGNSAPDKSGLPSDRFSAERTGGSVSTLTIQRTQQEDSAVYLCASSSQGTGNTIYFGEGSWLTVV.

The chain has TRBV5-1 and TRBJ2-1, with TRBD1 matching over 8 bases. The CDR3 length is 15 residues. After removal of 4 bases from V and 7 bases from J, the junction contained 10 bases not matched to a gene. CDR1 is SGHRS, CDR2 YFSETQ, per germline. CDR3 loop: CASSLGQGGFNEQFF. The DNA of the CDR3 is TGCGCCAGCAGCCTCGGACAGGGTGGTTTTAATGAGCAGTTCTTC.

This rearrangement joins TRBV5-4 to TRBJ1-4, with 7 positions matching TRBD1. The CDR3 spans 14 residues. Germline V CDR1 and CDR2: SGHNT, YYREEE (reference sequence). V lost 3 bases to trimming and J lost 5 bases; unmatched junction nucleotides: 4. In nucleotides, the CDR3 is TGTGCCAGCAGCTCCGGGACAGCAAATGAAAAACTGTTTTTT. Amino acid sequence: CASSSGTANEKLFF. The entire variable domain, with the rest obtained from reference TRBV5-4 and TRBJ1-4, is as follows: ETGVTQSPTHLIKTRGQQVTLRCSSQSGHNTVSWYQQALGQGPQFIFQYYREEENGRGNFPPRFSGLQFPNYSSELNVNALELDDSALYLCASSSGTANEKLFFGSGTQLSVL.

Only one count was recorded for this clone. The chain carries TRBV10-3 and TRBJ1-4; tentative D call: TRBD1 (6 bases). The germline V and J ends were trimmed by 0 bases and 13 bases, with 12 bases remaining between them. The length of the CDR3 is 13 residues. Germline values: CDR1 ENHRY, CDR2 SYGVKD. The CDR3 region is CAISESGRGGLFF. The CDR3 DNA reads as TGTGCCATCAGTGAGTCCGGAAGGGGGGGACTGTTTTTT.

The rearrangement joins TRBV11-3 to TRBJ2-7; TRBD2 aligns across 9 bases. The CDR3 is made up of 15 amino acids. J lost 2 bases, V lost 1 base, and 3 bases had no gene match. Germline V gene data show CDR1 as SGHNT and CDR2 as YENEEA. This CDR3 is CASSLVAGAPYEQYF. Here the CDR3 DNA reads TGTGCCAGCAGCTTAGTAGCGGGAGCACCCTACGAGCAGTACTTC.